This TCR beta chain was sequenced for a study of Tregs in tolerant kidney transplant recipients. The CDR3 runs to 15 residues. The V end was cut by 10 bases, the J end by 5 bases, with 20 bases between. Per germline, CDR1 LNHDA and CDR2 SQIVND (reference sequence). Measured with immunoSEQ multiplex PCR; TCRdb has only the in-frame clones, and not every one. The top ten hold about 25% of the sample, which has 20,000 to 25,000 clones, 81% seen once. Related graft donors supplied nonmyeloablative bone marrow transplants, and mixed chimerism was transient. CD4+CD25+CD127- Tregs, CD4+CD25- non-Tregs, CD4 and CD8 cells were sorted.

The sequencing here drew on CD8+ T cells from blood (PBMCs), taken 6 months after the transplant. The genes are TRBV19 and TRBJ2-2; TRBD2 is a possible D gene (5 bases). This clonotype was sampled from a human patient who received a combined kidney and bone marrow transplant. Some T cells may have originated in the graft donor. CDR3 sequence reads: CATTRRATGTGELFF. DNA for the CDR3: TGTGCCACCACTAGGCGGGCCACGGGGACCGGGGAGCTGTTTTTT.